One sample yielded the 16 T cell receptor beta chains listed below, sequenced in a study of Graves' ophthalmopathy and Graves' hyperthyroidism. For repertoire sequencing, the TCR beta CDR3 regions were amplified from RNA transcripts. After a first-round RT-PCR with HTBI primers, a second-round multiplex PCR was run. TCRdb passed the multiplex PCR reads through MiXCR, listing each CDR3 protein once. The sample gives about 390,000 distinct CDR3 sequences, 15% to 20% of which show up once; around 2.4% is in the top ten. Sequencing used peripheral blood. These receptor sequences come from an adult woman with stable Graves' hyperthyroidism.

CDR3 DNA sequence: TGTGCCAGCAGCCTCGCTTGGCAGATTAGCAATCAGCCCCAGCATTTT. As protein: CASSLAWQISNQPQHF. V and J are TRBV28 and TRBJ1-5, with D uncertain. Trimming stripped 6 bases from V and 0 bases from J, with 15 bases between. CDR1 is MDHEN, CDR2 SYDVKM, per germline. This CDR3 is 16 amino acids long.

The chain combines TRBV4-2 with TRBJ2-7, with D unresolved. Germline-derived CDR1 and CDR2 are LGHNA and YNFKEQ. CDR3 length: 15 amino acids. V shed 0 bases and J shed 1 base, with 10 bases lying between them. The CDR3 here is CASSQEQYQSYEQYF. The CDR3 DNA sequence: TGTGCCAGCAGCCAAGAACAATATCAGTCCTACGAGCAGTACTTC.

This clonotype occurred once. The chain has TRBV12-3 or TRBV12-4 and TRBJ1-5; 7 bases agree with TRBD1. The CDR3 runs 16 residues. Unmatched junction bases numbered 13, after V lost 5 bases and J lost 6 bases. CDR3 in amino acids: CASSGGQLEGGQPQHF. Written as DNA, the CDR3 is TGTGCCAGCAGTGGGGGACAGTTGGAAGGAGGTCAGCCCCAGCATTTT.

This clonotype was recorded at least ten times. V and J are TRBV6-5 and TRBJ2-5; D gene uncertain. The germline CDR1 and CDR2 sequences are MNHEY and SVGAGI. V was cut by 4 bases and J by 1 base, with 13 bases left in between. This CDR3 is 15 amino acids long. The CDR3 DNA follows: TGTGCCAGCAGTTTTTCTTTATACCTCCAAGAGACCCAGTACTTC. Its protein product is CASSFSLYLQETQYF.

The V gene is TRBV19, the J gene TRBJ1-2; possibly TRBD1 for D (6 bases). CDR1 LNHDA and CDR2 SQIVND come from the germline V gene (reference sequence). V was cut by 6 bases and J by 5 bases, with 13 bases left in between. CDR3 length equals 13 residues. This chain's CDR3 is CASRAGQYYGYTF. The CDR3 DNA follows: TGTGCCAGTAGGGCCGGACAGTATTATGGCTACACCTTC.

This clonotype was counted ten times or more. The genes are TRBV24-1 and TRBJ2-3, with 7 bases identical to TRBD2. Germline loops: CDR1 KGHDR, CDR2 SFDVKD. This CDR3 spans 15 amino acids. V shed 0 bases, J shed 1 base, and the junction held 0 bases outside the gene matches. In DNA, the CDR3 is TGTGCCACCAGTGATTTGACTAGCGGCACAGATACGCAGTATTTT. It yields the protein CATSDLTSGTDTQYF.

This clonotype was observed many times. V and J are TRBV20-1 and TRBJ2-7, with D unclear. V was clipped by 3 bases and J by 6 bases, with 9 bases between them. Per the germline V gene, CDR1 is DFQATT and CDR2 is SNEGSKA (reference sequence). The length of the CDR3 is 11 residues. CDR3 loop: CSASAPGEQYF. The CDR3 DNA reads as TGCAGTGCTAGTGCCCCGGGCGAGCAGTACTTC.

There are many counts of this clonotype. The rearrangement uses TRBV10-3 and TRBJ1-1; 8 bases fit TRBD1. The CDR3 totals 16 residues. CDR1 is ENHRY and CDR2 is SYGVKD in the germline V gene. J lost 5 bases, V lost 3 bases, and 11 bases had no gene match. CDR3 region: CAISEIGQGRSTEAFF. CDR3 DNA: TGTGCCATCAGTGAAATCGGACAGGGAAGGAGTACTGAAGCTTTCTTT.

V usage is TRBV12-3 or TRBV12-4 and J usage is TRBJ1-1; perhaps TRBD1 as D (5 bases). V lost 5 bases and J 7 bases, leaving 14 bases between the germline ends. There are 13 residues in the CDR3. CDR3 loop: CASSVWPGGEAFF. In nucleotides, the CDR3 is TGTGCCAGCAGTGTGTGGCCCGGGGGTGAAGCTTTCTTT.

This clonotype was seen at least ten times. The V gene is TRBV2, the J gene TRBJ1-5; the D is unclear. Germline lookup yields CDR1 SNHLY and CDR2 FYNNEI. This CDR3 has 15 residues. Trimming cost V 6 bases and J 3 bases, with 15 bases left between them. The CDR3 here is CASRQDGEFNQPQHF. DNA for the CDR3: TGTGCCAGCAGGCAGGACGGCGAGTTCAATCAGCCCCAGCATTTT.

This clonotype was seen only a few times. The chain is built from TRBV30 and TRBJ2-2, with D maybe TRBD2 (6 bases). The V end was cut by 4 bases, the J end by 5 bases, with 14 bases between. From germline, CDR1 is GTSNPN and CDR2 SVGIG (reference sequence). This CDR3 is built from 14 residues. CDR3 nucleotides: TGTGCCTGGATTTGGCGGGATGGTACCGGGGAGCTGTTTTTT. Its translation is CAWIWRDGTGELFF. The full variable domain, in which reference TRBV30 and TRBJ2-2 provide the parts outside the CDR3, is SQTIHQWPATLVQPVGSPLSLECTVEGTSNPNLYWYRQAAGRGLQLLFYSVGIGQISSEVPQNLSASRPQDRQFILSSKKLLLSDSGFYLCAWIWRDGTGELFFGEGSRLTVL.

In this sample, this clonotype turned up a few times. One end of the junction does not line up with germline, which may come from a read error. The gene calls are TRBV7-2 and TRBJ2-5, with 8 bases lining up with TRBD1. The CDR3 has 14 amino acids. Per the germline V gene, CDR1 is SGHTA and CDR2 is FQGNSA. CDR3 amino acids: CASSPDRAGGAQCF. CDR3 sequence (DNA): TGTGCCAGCAGCCCGGACAGGGCGGGCGGGGCCCAGTGCTTC.

This clonotype turned up a few times. The rearrangement uses TRBV20-1 and TRBJ2-1, with D perhaps TRBD2 (5 bases). The germline V and J ends were trimmed by 6 bases and 1 base, with 13 bases remaining between them. Germline CDR1 is DFQATT and CDR2 is SNEGSKA (reference sequence). This CDR3 region has 14 residues. The CDR3 region is CSARSGRSYNEQFF. The CDR3 DNA follows: TGCAGTGCGCGGTCGGGGAGATCCTACAATGAGCAGTTCTTC.

This clonotype occurred many times. The chain carries TRBV2 and TRBJ2-2; D is undetermined. V lost 6 bases to trimming and J lost 6 bases, with 11 bases between them. CDR3 size: 13 residues. The germline gives CDR1 SNHLY, CDR2 FYNNEI. The CDR3 DNA reads TGTGCCAGCAGCTCCGACACGGCCGGGGAGCTGTTTTTT. It is translated as CASSSDTAGELFF.

This clonotype was recorded a few times. The V call is TRBV19, the J call TRBJ2-7; no clear D gene. The germline V gene has CDR1 LNHDA and CDR2 SQIVND (reference sequence). The CDR3 is 14 amino acids. Trimming shortened V by 3 bases and J by 3 bases, and 12 bases separated the two germline ends. The CDR3 region is CASSIPGRGYEQYF. DNA of the CDR3: TGTGCCAGTAGTATCCCGGGTCGCGGCTACGAGCAGTACTTC.

This clonotype came up many times. The chain carries TRBV12-3 or TRBV12-4 and TRBJ1-5; D is undetermined. V dropped 1 base and J dropped 0 bases, with 4 bases sitting between them. This CDR3 comprises 14 residues. CDR3 bases: TGTGCCAGCAGTTTAGATCTTAGCAATCAGCCCCAGCATTTT. It encodes CASSLDLSNQPQHF.